The sequence of this T cell receptor (beta chain) was determined in a study of CD8 T cells in ankylosing spondylitis. One entry per CDR3 protein, called by TCRdb with MiXCR from the 5' RACE reads. The profile covers 450,000 to 550,000 distinct CDR3 sequences, with approximately 5% appearing a single time and approximately 3.5% taken by the ten largest. This clonotype was seen at least ten times. Its antigen is unknown. CDR1 and CDR2 from the germline V gene are KGHSH and LQKENI. The length of the CDR3 is 13 residues. V was cut by 2 bases and J by 6 bases, with 10 bases left in between. General study points: A motif of under ten highly homologous TCR beta variants was seen as apparently characteristic of ankylosing spondylitis blood.

The origin of this receptor is a male donor with ankylosing spondylitis. The sequenced material came from blood, either unsorted or a sorted T cell fraction (not recorded which). The chain combines TRBV18 with TRBJ1-1; a weak D match, TRBD1 (6 bases). DNA of the CDR3: TGTGCCAGCTCACCAAGTAGGACAGCTGAAGCTTTCTTT. The encoded protein is CASSPSRTAEAFF. The full variable domain, its missing parts supplied by reference TRBV18 and TRBJ1-1, is NAGVMQNPRHLVRRRGQEARLRCSPMKGHSHVYWYRQLPEEGLKFMVYLQKENIIDESGMPKERFSAEFPKEGPSILRIQQVVRGDSAAYFCASSPSRTAEAFFGQGTRLTVV.